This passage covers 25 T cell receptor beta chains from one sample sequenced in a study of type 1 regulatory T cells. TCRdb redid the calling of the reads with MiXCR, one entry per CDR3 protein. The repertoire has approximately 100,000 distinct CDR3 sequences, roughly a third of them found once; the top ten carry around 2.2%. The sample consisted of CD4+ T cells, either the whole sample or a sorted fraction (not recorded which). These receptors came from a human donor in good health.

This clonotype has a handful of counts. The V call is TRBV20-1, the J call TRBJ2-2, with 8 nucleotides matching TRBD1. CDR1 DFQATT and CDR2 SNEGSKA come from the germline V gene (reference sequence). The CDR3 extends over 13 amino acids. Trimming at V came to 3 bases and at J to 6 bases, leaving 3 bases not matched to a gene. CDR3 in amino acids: CSARDRVAGELFF. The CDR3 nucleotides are TGCAGTGCTAGGGACAGGGTCGCCGGGGAGCTGTTTTTT.

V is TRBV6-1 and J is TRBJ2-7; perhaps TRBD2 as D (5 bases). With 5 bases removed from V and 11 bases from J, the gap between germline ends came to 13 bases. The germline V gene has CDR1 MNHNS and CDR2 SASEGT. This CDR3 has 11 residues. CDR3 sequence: CASSTGISEYF. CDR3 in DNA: TGTGCCAGCAGTACCGGGATTTCGGAGTACTTC.

The DNA of the CDR3 is TGTGCCAGCTTTAACAGGGGGCCGCAGAACACTGAAGCTTTCTTT. It is translated as CASFNRGPQNTEAFF. The rearrangement uses TRBV18 and TRBJ1-1, with 9 nucleotides matching TRBD1. The trim removed 7 bases at V and 1 base at J, leaving 7 bases unmatched. Looked up from germline, CDR1 is KGHSH and CDR2 is LQKENI. The CDR3 is 15 amino acids.

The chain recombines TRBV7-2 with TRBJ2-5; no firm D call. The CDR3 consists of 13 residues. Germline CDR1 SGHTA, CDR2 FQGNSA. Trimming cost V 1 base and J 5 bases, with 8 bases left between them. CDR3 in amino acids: CASSLGTVETQYF. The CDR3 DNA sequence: TGTGCCAGCAGCTTAGGCACCGTCGAGACCCAGTACTTC.

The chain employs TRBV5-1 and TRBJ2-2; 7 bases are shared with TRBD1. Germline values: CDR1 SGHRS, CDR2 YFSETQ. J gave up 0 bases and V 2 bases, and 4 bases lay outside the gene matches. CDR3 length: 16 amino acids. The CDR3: CASSFAGQANTGELFF. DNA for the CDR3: TGCGCCAGCAGCTTCGCCGGACAGGCGAACACCGGGGAGCTGTTTTTT.

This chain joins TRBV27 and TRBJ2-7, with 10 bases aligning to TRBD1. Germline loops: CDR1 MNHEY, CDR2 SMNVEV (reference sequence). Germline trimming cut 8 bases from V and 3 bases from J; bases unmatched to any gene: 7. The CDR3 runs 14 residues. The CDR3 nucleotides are TGTGCCAGCGGGACGACAGGGGGCTTCTACGAGCAGTACTTC. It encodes CASGTTGGFYEQYF.

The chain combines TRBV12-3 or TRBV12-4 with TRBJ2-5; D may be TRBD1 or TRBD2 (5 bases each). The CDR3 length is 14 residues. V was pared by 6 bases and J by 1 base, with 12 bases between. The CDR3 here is CASSPWGFQETQYF. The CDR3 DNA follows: TGTGCCAGCAGCCCCTGGGGGTTCCAAGAGACCCAGTACTTC.

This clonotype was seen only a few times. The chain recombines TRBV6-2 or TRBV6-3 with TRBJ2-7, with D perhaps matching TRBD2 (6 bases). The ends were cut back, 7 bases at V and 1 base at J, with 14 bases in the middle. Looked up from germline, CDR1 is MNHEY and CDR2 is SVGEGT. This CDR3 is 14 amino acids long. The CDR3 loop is CASILNGGSYEQYF. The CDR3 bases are TGTGCCAGCATTCTAAACGGGGGTTCCTACGAGCAGTACTTC.

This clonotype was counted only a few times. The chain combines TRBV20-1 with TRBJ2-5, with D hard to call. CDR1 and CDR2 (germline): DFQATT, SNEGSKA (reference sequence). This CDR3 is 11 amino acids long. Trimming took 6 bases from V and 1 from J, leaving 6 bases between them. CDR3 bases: TGCAGTGCGATACCCCAAGAGACCCAGTACTTC. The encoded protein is CSAIPQETQYF.

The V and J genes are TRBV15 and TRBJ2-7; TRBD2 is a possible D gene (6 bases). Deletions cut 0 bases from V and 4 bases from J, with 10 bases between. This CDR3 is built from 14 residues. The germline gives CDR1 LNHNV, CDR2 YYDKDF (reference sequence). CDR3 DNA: TGTGCCACCAGCAGAGATCCCCGGGGGTACGAGCAGTACTTC. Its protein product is CATSRDPRGYEQYF.

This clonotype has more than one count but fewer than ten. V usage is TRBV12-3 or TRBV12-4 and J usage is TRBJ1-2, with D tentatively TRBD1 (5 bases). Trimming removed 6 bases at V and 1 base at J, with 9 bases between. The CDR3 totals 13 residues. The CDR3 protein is CASSIDSNYGYTF. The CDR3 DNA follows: TGTGCCAGCAGCATCGACAGTAACTATGGCTACACCTTC.

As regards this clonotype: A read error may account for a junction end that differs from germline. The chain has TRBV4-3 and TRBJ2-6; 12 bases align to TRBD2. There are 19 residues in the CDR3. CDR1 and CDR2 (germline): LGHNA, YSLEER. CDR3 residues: CASSPLLAGGPSGGNVLTF. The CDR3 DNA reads TGCGCCAGCAGCCCACTACTAGCGGGAGGCCCGTCCGGGGGCAACGTCCTGACTTTC.

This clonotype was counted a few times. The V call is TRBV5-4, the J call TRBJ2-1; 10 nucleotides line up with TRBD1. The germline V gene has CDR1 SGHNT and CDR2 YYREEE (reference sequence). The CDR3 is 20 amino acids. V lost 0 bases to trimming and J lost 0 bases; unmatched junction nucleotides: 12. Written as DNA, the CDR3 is TGTGCCAGCAGCTTGGCCCGGGACAGGGGTCAATTTGACTCCTACAATGAGCAGTTCTTC. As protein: CASSLARDRGQFDSYNEQFF. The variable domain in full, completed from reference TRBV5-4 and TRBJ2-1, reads ETGVTQSPTHLIKTRGQQVTLRCSSQSGHNTVSWYQQALGQGPQFIFQYYREEENGRGNFPPRFSGLQFPNYSSELNVNALELDDSALYLCASSLARDRGQFDSYNEQFFGPGTRLTVL.

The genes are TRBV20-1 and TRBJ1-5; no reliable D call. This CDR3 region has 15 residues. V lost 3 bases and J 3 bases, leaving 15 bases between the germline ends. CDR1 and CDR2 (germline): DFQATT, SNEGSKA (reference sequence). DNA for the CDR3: TGCAGTGCTAGGCCTCCGGGCGCCAACAATCAGCCCCAGCATTTT. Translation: CSARPPGANNQPQHF.

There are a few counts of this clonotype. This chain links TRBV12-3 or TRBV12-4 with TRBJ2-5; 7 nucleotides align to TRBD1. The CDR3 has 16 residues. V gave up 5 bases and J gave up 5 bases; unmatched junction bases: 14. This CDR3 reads CASSPGGNRGYETQYF. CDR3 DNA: TGTGCCAGCAGTCCTGGGGGAAACAGGGGTTATGAGACCCAGTACTTC.

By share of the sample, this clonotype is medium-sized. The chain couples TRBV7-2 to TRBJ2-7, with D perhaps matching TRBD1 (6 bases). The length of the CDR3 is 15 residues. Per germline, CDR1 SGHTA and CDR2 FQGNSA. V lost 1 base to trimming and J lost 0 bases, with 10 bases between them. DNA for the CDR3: TGTGCCAGCAGCTTAGGGGGACATTACTCCTACGAGCAGTACTTC. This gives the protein CASSLGGHYSYEQYF. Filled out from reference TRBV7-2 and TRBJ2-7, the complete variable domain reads GAGVSQSPSNKVTEKGKDVELRCDPISGHTALYWYRQSLGQGLEFLIYFQGNSAPDKSGLPSDRFSAERTGGSVSTLTIQRTQQEDSAVYLCASSLGGHYSYEQYFGPGTRLTVT.

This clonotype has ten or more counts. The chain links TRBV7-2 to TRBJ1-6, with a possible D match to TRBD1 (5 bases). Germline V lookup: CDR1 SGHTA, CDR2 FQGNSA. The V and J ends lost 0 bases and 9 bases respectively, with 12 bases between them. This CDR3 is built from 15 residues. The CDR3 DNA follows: TGTGCCAGCAGCTTAGCGGGGACGGTGGGTTCACCCCTCCACTTT. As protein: CASSLAGTVGSPLHF.

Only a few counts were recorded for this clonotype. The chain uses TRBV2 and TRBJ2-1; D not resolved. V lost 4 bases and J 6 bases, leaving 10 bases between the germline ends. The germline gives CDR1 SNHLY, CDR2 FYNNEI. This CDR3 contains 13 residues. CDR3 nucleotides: TGTGCCAGCAGTGGGGTTCGAAGCAATGAGCAGTTCTTC. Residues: CASSGVRSNEQFF.

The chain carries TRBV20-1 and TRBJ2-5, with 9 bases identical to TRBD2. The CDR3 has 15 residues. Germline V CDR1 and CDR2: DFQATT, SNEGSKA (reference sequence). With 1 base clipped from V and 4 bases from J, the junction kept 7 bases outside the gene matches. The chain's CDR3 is CSARVGLAGLETQYF. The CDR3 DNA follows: TGCAGTGCTAGAGTCGGTCTAGCGGGGTTAGAGACCCAGTACTTC.

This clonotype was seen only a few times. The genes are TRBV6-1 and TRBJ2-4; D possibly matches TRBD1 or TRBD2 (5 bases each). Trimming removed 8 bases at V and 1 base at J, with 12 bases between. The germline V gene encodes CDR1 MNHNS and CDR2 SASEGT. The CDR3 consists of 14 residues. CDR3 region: CASEGLGAKNIQYF. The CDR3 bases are TGTGCCAGCGAGGGGTTGGGGGCCAAAAACATTCAGTACTTC.

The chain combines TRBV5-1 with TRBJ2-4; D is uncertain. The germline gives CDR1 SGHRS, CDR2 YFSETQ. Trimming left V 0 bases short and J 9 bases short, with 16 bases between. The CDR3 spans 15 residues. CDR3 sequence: CASSLVILGLIIQYF. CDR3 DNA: TGCGCCAGCAGCTTGGTAATCCTAGGCCTCATCATTCAGTACTTC.

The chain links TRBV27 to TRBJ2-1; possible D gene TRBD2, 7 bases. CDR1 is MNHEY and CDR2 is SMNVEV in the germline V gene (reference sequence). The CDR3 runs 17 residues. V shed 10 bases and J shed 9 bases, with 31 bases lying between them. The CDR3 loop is CAKTGTTTSRPTREQFF. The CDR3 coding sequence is TGTGCCAAAACCGGGACAACGACTAGCCGACCGACCCGTGAGCAGTTCTTC.

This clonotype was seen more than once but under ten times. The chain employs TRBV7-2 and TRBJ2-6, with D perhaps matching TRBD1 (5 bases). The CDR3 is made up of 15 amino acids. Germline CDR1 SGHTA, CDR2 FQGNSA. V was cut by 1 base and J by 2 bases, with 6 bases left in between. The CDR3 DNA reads TGTGCCAGCAGCTTAGAAGGGGCTGGGGCCAACGTCCTGACTTTC. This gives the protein CASSLEGAGANVLTF. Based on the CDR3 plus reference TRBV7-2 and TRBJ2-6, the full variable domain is GAGVSQSPSNKVTEKGKDVELRCDPISGHTALYWYRQSLGQGLEFLIYFQGNSAPDKSGLPSDRFSAERTGGSVSTLTIQRTQQEDSAVYLCASSLEGAGANVLTFGAGSRLTVL.

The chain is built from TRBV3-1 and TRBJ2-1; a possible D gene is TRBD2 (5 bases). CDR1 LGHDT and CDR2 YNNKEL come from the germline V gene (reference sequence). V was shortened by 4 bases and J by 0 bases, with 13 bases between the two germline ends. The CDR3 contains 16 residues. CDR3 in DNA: TGTGCCAGCAGCCCGGCCGGACTTAGCTCCTACAATGAGCAGTTCTTC. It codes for CASSPAGLSSYNEQFF.

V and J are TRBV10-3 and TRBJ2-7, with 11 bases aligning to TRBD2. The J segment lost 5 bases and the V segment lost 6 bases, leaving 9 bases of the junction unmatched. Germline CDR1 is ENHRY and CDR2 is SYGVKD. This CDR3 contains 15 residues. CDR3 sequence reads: CAIRSGTSGDDEQYF. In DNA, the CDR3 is TGTGCCATCAGGTCCGGGACTAGCGGTGACGACGAGCAGTACTTC.